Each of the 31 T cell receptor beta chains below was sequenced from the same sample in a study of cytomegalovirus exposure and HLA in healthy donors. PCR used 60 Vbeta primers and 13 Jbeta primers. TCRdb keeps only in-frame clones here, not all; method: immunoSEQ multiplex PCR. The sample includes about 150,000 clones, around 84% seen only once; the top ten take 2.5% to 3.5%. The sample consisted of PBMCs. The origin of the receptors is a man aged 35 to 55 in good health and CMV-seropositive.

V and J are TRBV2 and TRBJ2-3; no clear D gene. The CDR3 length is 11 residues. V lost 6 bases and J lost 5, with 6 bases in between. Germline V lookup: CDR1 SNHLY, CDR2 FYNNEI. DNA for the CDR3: TGTGCCAGCAGGCACGGAGATACGCAGTATTTT. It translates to CASRHGDTQYF.

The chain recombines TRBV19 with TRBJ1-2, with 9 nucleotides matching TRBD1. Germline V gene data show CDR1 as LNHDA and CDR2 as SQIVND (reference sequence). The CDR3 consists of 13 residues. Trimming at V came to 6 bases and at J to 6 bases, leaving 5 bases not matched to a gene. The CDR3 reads CASRVDRGNGYTF. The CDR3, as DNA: TGTGCCAGTAGGGTGGACAGGGGTAATGGCTACACCTTC.

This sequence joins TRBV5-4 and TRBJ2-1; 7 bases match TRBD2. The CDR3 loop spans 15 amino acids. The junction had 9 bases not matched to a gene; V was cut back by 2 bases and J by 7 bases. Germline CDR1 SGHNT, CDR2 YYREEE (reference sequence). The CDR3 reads CASSLVAGRGNEQFF. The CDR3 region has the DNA TGTGCCAGCAGCTTAGTAGCGGGCCGGGGGAATGAGCAGTTCTTC.

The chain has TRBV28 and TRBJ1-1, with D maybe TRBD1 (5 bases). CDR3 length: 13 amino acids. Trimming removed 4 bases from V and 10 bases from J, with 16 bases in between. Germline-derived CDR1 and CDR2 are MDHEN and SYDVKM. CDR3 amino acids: CASSYRPQGLAFF. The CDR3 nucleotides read TGTGCCAGCAGTTATCGACCTCAGGGTTTAGCTTTCTTT.

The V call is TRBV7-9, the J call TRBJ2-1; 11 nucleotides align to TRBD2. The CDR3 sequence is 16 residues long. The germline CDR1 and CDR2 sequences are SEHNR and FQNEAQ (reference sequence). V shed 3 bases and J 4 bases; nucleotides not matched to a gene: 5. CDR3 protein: CASSFGTSGAYNEQFF. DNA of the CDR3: TGTGCCAGCAGCTTCGGGACTAGCGGAGCTTACAATGAGCAGTTCTTC. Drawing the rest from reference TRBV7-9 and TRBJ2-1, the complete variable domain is DTGVSQNPRHKITKRGQNVTFRCDPISEHNRLYWYRQTLGQGPEFLTYFQNEAQLEKSRLLSDRFSAERPKGSFSTLEIQRTEQGDSAMYLCASSFGTSGAYNEQFFGPGTRLTVL.

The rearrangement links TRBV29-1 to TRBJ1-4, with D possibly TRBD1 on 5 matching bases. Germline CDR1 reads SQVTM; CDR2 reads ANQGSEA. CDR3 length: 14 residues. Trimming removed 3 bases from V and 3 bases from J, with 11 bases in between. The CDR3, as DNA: TGCAGCGTTGATTGGGGCAGCTCTAATGAAAAACTGTTTTTT. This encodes CSVDWGSSNEKLFF.

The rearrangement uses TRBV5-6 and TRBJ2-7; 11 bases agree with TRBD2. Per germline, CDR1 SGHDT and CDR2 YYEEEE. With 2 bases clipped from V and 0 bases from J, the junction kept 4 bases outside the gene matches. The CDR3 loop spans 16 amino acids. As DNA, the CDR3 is TGTGCCAGCAGCTTCCGACTAGCGGGGAGCTCCTACGAGCAGTACTTC. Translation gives CASSFRLAGSSYEQYF. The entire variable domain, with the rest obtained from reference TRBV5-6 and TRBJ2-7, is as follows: DAGVTQSPTHLIKTRGQQVTLRCSPKSGHDTVSWYQQALGQGPQFIFQYYEEEERQRGNFPDRFSGHQFPNYSSELNVNALLLGDSALYLCASSFRLAGSSYEQYFGPGTRLTVT.

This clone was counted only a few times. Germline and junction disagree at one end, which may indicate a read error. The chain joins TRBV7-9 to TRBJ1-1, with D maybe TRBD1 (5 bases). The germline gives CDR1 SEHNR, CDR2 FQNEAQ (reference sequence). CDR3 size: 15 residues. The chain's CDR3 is CSSSRVGGGRTEAFF. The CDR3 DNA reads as TGTTCCAGCAGCCGCGTCGGGGGAGGGCGCACTGAAGCTTTCTTT.

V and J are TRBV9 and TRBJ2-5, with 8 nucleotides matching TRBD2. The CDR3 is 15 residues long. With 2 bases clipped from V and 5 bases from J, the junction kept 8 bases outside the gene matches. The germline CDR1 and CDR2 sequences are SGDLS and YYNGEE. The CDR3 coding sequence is TGTGCCAGCAGCGTCGGTAGCGGGGACGGGGAGACCCAGTACTTC. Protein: CASSVGSGDGETQYF.

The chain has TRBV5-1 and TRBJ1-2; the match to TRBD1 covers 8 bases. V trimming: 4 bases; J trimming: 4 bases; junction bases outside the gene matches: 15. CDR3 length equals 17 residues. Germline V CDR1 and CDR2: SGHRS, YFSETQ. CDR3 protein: CASSPKYTGGGPYGYTF. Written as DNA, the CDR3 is TGCGCCAGCAGCCCGAAATATACAGGGGGGGGGCCCTATGGCTACACCTTC.

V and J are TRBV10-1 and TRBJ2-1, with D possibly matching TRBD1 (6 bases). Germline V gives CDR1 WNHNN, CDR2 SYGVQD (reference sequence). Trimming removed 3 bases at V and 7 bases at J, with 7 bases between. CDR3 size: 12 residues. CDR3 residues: CASSDQGNEQFF. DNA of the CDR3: TGCGCCAGCAGTGACCAGGGGAATGAGCAGTTCTTC.

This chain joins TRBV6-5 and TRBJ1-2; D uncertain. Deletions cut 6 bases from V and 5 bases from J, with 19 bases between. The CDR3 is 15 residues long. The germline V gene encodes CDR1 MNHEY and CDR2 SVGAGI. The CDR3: CASSPGMRHFYGYTF. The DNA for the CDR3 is TGTGCCAGCAGCCCCGGGATGCGCCATTTTTATGGCTACACCTTC.

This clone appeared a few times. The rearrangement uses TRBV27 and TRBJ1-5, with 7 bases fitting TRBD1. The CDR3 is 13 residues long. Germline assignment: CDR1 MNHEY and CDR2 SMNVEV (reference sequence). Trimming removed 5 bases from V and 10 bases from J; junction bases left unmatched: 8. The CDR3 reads CASSSRQGLPQHF. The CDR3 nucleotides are TGTGCCAGCAGTAGCCGACAGGGACTCCCCCAGCATTTT.

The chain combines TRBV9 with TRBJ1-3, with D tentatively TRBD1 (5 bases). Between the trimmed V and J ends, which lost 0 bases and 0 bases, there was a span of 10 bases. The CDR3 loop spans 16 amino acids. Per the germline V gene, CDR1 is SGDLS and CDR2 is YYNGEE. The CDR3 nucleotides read TGTGCCAGCAGCGTAGAGGGGAGGGCCTCTGGAAACACCATATATTTT. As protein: CASSVEGRASGNTIYF.

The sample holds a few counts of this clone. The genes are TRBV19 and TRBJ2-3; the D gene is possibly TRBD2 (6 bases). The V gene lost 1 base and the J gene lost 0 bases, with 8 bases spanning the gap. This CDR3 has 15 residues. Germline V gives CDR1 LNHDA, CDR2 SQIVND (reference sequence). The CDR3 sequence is CASSIASESTDTQYF. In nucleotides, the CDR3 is TGTGCCAGTAGTATAGCTAGCGAGAGCACAGATACGCAGTATTTT.

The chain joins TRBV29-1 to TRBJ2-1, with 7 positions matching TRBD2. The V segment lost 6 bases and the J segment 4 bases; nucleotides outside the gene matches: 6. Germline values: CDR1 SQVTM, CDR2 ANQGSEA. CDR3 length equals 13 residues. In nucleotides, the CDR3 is TGCAGCGTAGCTAGCGGAACATACAATGAGCAGTTCTTC. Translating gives CSVASGTYNEQFF.

In DNA, the CDR3 is TGTGCCAGTAAAGCTTACAGCCTGAACACTGAAGCTTTCTTT. This gives the protein CASKAYSLNTEAFF. The gene calls are TRBV19 and TRBJ1-1; D is undetermined. V lost 7 bases to trimming and J lost 0 bases, with 12 bases between them. The V gene's germline CDR1 is LNHDA and CDR2 SQIVND (reference sequence). The CDR3 has 14 amino acids.

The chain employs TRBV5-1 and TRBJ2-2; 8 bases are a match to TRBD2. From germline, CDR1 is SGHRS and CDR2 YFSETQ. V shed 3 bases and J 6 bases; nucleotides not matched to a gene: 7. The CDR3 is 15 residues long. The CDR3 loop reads CASSYRAGDSGELFF. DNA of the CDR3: TGCGCCAGCAGCTATCGAGCGGGAGACTCCGGGGAGCTGTTTTTT.

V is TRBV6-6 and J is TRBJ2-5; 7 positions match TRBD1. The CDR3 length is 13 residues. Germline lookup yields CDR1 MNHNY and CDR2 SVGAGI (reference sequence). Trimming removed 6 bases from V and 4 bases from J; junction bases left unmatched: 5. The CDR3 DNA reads TGTGCCAGCAGCCCCCGACAGGGAGAGACCCAGTACTTC. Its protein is CASSPRQGETQYF.

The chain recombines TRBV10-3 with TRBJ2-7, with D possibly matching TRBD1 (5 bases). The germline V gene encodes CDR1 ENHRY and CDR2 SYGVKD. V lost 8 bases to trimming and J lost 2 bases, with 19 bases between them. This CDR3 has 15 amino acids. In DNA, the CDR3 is TGTGCCATCTGGAATCAGGGTGGAGCAACCTACGAGCAGTACTTC. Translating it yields CAIWNQGGATYEQYF.

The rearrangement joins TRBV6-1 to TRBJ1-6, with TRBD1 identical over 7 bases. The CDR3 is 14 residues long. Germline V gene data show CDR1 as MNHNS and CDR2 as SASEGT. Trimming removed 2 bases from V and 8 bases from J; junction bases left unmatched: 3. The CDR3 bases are TGTGCCAGCAGTGAACGTACAGGGGATTCACCCCTCCACTTT. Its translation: CASSERTGDSPLHF.

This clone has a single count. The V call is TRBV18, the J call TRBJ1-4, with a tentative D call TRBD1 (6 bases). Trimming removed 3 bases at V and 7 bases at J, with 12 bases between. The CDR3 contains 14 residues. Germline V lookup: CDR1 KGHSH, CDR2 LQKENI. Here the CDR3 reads CASSPQGLGEKLFF. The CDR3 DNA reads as TGTGCCAGCTCACCGCAGGGGTTGGGTGAAAAACTGTTTTTT.

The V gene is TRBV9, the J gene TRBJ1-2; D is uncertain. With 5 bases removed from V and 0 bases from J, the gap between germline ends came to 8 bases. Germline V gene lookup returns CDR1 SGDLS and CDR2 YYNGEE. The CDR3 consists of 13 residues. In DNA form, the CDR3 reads TGTGCCAGCAGTTTCCAGACTAACTATGGCTACACCTTC. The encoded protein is CASSFQTNYGYTF.

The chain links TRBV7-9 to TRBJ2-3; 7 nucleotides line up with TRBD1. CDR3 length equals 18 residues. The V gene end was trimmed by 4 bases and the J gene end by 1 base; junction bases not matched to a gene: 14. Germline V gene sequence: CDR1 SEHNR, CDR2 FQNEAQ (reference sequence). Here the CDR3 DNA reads TGTGCCAGCAGCTATCGTTTATGGGACAGCCACGGCACAGATACGCAGTATTTT. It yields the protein CASSYRLWDSHGTDTQYF.

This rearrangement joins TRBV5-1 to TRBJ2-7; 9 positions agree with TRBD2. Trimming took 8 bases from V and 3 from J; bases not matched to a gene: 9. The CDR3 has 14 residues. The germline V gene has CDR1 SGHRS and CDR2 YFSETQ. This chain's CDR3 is CASGETSGLYEQYF. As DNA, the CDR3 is TGCGCCAGTGGGGAGACTAGCGGCCTCTACGAGCAGTACTTC. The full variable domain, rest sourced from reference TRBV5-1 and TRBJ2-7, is KAGVTQTPRYLIKTRGQQVTLSCSPISGHRSVSWYQQTPGQGLQFLFEYFSETQRNKGNFPGRFSGRQFSNSRSEMNVSTLELGDSALYLCASGETSGLYEQYFGPGTRLTVT.

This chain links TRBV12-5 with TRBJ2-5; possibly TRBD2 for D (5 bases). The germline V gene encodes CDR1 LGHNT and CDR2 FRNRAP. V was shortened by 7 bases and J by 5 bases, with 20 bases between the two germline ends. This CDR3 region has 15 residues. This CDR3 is CASALLDGILETQYF. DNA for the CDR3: TGTGCTAGTGCCTTACTAGATGGGATTCTTGAGACCCAGTACTTC.

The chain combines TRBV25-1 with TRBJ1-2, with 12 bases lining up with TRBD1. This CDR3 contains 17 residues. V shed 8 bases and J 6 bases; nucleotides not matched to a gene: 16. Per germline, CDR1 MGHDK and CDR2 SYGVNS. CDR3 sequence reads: CASGGNRGTGGWDGYTF. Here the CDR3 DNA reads TGTGCCAGCGGGGGGAATCGGGGGACAGGGGGCTGGGATGGCTACACCTTC.

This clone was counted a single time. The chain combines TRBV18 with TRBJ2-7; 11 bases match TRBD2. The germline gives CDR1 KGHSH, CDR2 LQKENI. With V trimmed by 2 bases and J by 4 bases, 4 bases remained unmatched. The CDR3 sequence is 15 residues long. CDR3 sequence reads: CASSPSLAGVYEQYF. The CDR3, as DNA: TGTGCCAGCTCACCATCACTAGCGGGAGTGTACGAGCAGTACTTC. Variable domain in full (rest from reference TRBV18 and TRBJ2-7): NAGVMQNPRHLVRRRGQEARLRCSPMKGHSHVYWYRQLPEEGLKFMVYLQKENIIDESGMPKERFSAEFPKEGPSILRIQQVVRGDSAAYFCASSPSLAGVYEQYFGPGTRLTVT.

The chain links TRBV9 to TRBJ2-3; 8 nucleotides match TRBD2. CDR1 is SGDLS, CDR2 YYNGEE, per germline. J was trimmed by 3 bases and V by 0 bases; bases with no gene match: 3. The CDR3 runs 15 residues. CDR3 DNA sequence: TGTGCCAGCAGCGTAGTTAGCGGGACGACAGATACGCAGTATTTT. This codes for CASSVVSGTTDTQYF.

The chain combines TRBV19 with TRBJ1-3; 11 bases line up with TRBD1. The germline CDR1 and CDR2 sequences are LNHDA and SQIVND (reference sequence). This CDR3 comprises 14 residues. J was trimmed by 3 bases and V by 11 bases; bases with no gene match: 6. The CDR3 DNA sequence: TGTGCCGCCTGGGACAGGGGGTATGGAAACACCATATATTTT. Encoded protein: CAAWDRGYGNTIYF.

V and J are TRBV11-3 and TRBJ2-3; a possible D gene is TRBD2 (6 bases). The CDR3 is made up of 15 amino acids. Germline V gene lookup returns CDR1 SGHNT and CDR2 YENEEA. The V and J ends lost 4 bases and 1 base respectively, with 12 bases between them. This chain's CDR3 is CASSSRGRRTDTQYF. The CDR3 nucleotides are TGTGCCAGCAGCTCCCGGGGGAGGCGCACAGATACGCAGTATTTT.